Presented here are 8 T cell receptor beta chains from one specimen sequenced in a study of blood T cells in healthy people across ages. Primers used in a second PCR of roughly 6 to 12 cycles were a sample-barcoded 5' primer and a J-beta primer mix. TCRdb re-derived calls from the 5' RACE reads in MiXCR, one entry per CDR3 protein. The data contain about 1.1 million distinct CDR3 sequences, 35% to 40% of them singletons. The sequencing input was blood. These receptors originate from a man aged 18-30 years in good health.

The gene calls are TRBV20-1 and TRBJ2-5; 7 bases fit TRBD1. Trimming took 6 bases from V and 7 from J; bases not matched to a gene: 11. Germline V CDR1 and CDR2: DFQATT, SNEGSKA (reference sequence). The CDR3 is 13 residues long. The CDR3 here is CSAARDSPGTQYF. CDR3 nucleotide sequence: TGCAGTGCCGCCCGGGACAGCCCTGGGACCCAGTACTTC.

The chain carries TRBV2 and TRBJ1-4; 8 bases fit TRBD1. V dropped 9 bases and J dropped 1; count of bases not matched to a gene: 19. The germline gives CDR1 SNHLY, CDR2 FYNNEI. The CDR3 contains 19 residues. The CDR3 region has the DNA TGTGCCAGTGGTTGGACCAGGGGGCTGTATAAAAGAACTAATGAAAAACTGTTTTTT. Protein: CASGWTRGLYKRTNEKLFF.

Here the CDR3 DNA reads TGTGCCAGCAGTGAAGCAGCGACAGGGAAAGCTTTCTTT. Protein sequence: CASSEAATGKAFF. The chain couples TRBV2 to TRBJ1-1; 7 nucleotides align to TRBD1. CDR3 length equals 13 residues. V was pared by 0 bases and J by 9 bases, with 4 bases of the junction left unmatched. Germline CDR1 SNHLY, CDR2 FYNNEI.

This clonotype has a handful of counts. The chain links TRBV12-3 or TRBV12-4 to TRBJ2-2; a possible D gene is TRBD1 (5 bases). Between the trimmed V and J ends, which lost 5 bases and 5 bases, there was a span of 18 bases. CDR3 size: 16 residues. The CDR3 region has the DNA TGTGCCAGCAGTCCGGAAGGGGTAGTGGTGACCGGGGAGCTGTTTTTT. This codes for CASSPEGVVVTGELFF.

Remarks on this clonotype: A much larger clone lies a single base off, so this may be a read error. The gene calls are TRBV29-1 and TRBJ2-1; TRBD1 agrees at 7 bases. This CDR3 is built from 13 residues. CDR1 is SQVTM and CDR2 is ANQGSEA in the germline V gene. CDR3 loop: CGITGEAYNEQFF. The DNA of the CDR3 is TGCGGCATTACAGGGGAAGCCTACAATGAGCAGTTCTTC.

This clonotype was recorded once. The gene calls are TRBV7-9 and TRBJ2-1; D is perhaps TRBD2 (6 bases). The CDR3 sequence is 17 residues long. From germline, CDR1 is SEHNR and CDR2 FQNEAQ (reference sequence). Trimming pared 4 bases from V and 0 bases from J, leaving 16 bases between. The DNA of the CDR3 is TGTGCCAGCAGCTCTGTGGCGCGGGGAAGCTCCTACAATGAGCAGTTCTTC. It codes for CASSSVARGSSYNEQFF. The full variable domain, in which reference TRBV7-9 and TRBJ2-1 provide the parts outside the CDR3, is DTGVSQNPRHKITKRGQNVTFRCDPISEHNRLYWYRQTLGQGPEFLTYFQNEAQLEKSRLLSDRFSAERPKGSFSTLEIQRTEQGDSAMYLCASSSVARGSSYNEQFFGPGTRLTVL.

This chain's CDR3 is CASSLVRRISGETQFF. The CDR3 nucleotides are TGTGCCAGCAGCTTAGTGAGGAGGATATCTGGAGAGACCCAGTTCTTC. This chain uses TRBV7-9 with TRBJ2-1; tentative D call: TRBD2 (5 bases). Per the germline V gene, CDR1 is SEHNR and CDR2 is FQNEAQ (reference sequence). The CDR3 runs 16 residues. V lost 1 base, J lost 13 bases, and 23 bases lay in between.

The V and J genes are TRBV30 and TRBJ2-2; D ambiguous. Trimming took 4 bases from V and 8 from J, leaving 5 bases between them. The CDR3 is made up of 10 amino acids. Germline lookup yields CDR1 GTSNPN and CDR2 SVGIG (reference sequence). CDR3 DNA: TGTGCCTGGATGGGAGGGGAGCTGTTTTTT. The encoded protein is CAWMGGELFF.